This entry is about one TCR beta chain. Its antigen is as yet unknown. These data are taken from a study of T cells after yellow fever vaccination. Overall study findings and caveats: At under 98% for CD4 and about 91% for CD8, most primary-vaccination clones showed up again after the booster. Some clonotypes were seen in both the CD4 and the CD8 compartments. These made up a small share and likely arose from convergent recombination. In FACS-sorted repertoires, abundant clonotypes from the bulk population could appear as contaminants.

The germline V gene has CDR1 SGDLS and CDR2 YYNGEE. Trimming removed 2 bases from V and 5 bases from J, with 19 bases in between. The CDR3 runs to 16 residues. It was through 5'RACE template switching that TCR cDNA was made, with a universal primer site and UMIs added. TCRdb fed the 5' RACE reads into MiXCR, producing one record per CDR3 protein. The sample shows a few hundred thousand distinct CDR3 sequences, around 13% of them seen only once. The chain joins TRBV9 to TRBJ2-5; D may be TRBD2 (6 bases). This material consisted of CD4+ T cells sorted from PBMCs, taken 15 days after the yellow fever booster vaccination. The TCR comes from a man between 18 and 35 years old who received the YFV17D yellow fever vaccine. The chain's CDR3 is CASSVAVAGYGETQYF. CDR3 nucleotides: TGTGCCAGCAGCGTTGCAGTGGCGGGGTATGGCGAGACCCAGTACTTC.